These T cell receptor beta chains were read from a single sample in a study of cytomegalovirus exposure and HLA in healthy donors. Only in-frame clones appear in the TCRdb table, and some are missing; sequencing was by immunoSEQ multiplex PCR. The sample contains around 140,000 clones, roughly 87% of which appear only once. Specimen: PBMCs. These receptors came from a man aged 18 to 29 in good health and CMV-seropositive. Each CDR3 is given with its conserved first and last residue. A D gene is named only where the DNA matches it firmly. Size tells how often a clone was seen (once, few, many) or the class of an expanded clone, and some rows leave it out.

>.|TRBJ2-4|TRBD2|TRBV30
TGTGCCTGGAGTGCGAGACTAGCGAGTCTAGCCAAAAACATTCAGTACTTC
CAWSARLASLAKNIQYF
>few|TRBJ1-5|.|TRBV7-9
TGTGCCAGCAGCCTCGATTTCCACAGGGTCAATCAGCCCCAGCATTTT
CASSLDFHRVNQPQHF
>.|TRBJ2-5|TRBD2|TRBV9
TGTGCCAGCAGCGTAGCGGGACTAGCGAGCGAGACCCAGTACTTC
CASSVAGLASETQYF
>.|TRBJ2-2|.|TRBV30
TGTGCCTGGAGTAAGGGGCAGGGCGGCGGGGAGCTGTTTTTT
CAWSKGQGGGELFF
>.|TRBJ1-1|.|TRBV19
TGTGCCAGTACCGTGGGCGCCTTGACAGGGAACACTGAAGCTTTCTTT
CASTVGALTGNTEAFF
>.|TRBJ1-1|.|TRBV5-8
TGTGCCAGCAGCCAAACTGTACGGGGGAACACTGAAGCTTTCTTT
CASSQTVRGNTEAFF
>.|TRBJ2-1|.|TRBV11-2
TGTGCCAGCAGCTTGGGACTCAACAATGAGCAGTTCTTC
CASSLGLNNEQFF
>.|TRBJ2-7|.|TRBV2
TGTGCCAGCAGTGAAAGTGAGCTTCTCACCTACGAGCAGTACTTC
CASSESELLTYEQYF
>.|TRBJ2-7|TRBD2|TRBV4-1
TGCGCCAGCAGCCAAGATGGTCTAGCGGGAGTTTCCGAGCAGTACTTC
CASSQDGLAGVSEQYF
>.|TRBJ2-3|.|TRBV14
TGTGCCAGCAGCCAAGTGGCGGGGGCAGGTACGCAGTATTTT
CASSQVAGAGTQYF
>once|TRBJ2-3|TRBD2|TRBV6-5
TGTGCCAGCAGCTTCTTAGCGGGAGTGGCAGATACGCAGTATTTT
CASSFLAGVADTQYF
>.|TRBJ2-5|.|TRBV12-2
TGTGCAAGTCGCCCACCGACTAGCGGGAGCGCGGAGACCCAGTACTTC
CASRPPTSGSAETQYF
>once|TRBJ2-7|.|TRBV28
TGTGCCAGCAGTTTTAGCGAGCAGTACTTC
CASSFSEQYF
>.|TRBJ1-6|.|TRBV28
TGTGCCAGCAGTTTCCCGGATTCACCCCTCCACTTT
CASSFPDSPLHF
>.|TRBJ2-7|.|TRBV21-1
TGTGCCAGCAGGCCGACCGGGGGGTCTCACGAGCAGTACTTC
CASRPTGGSHEQYF
>.|TRBJ1-2|TRBD1|TRBV5-1
TGCGCCAGCCGCCTCGGGACAGGCTCTTCTAAGGATGGCTACACCTTC
CASRLGTGSSKDGYTF
>.|TRBJ1-1|.|TRBV5-1
TGCGCCAGCAGCTTAGACGGTCGGGGAAACACTGAAGCTTTCTTT
CASSLDGRGNTEAFF
>.|TRBJ2-4|.|TRBV9
TGTGCCAGCAGCGTAGGGGCCCCAAGGGGAAACATTCAGTACTTC
CASSVGAPRGNIQYF
>once|TRBJ2-2|.|TRBV9
TGTGCCAGCAGCGCCCGGGACACTTACACCGGGGAGCTGTTTTTT
CASSARDTYTGELFF
>.|TRBJ2-7|.|TRBV5-1
TGCGCCAGCAGCCGGAAGGGCAGGGAAAGGGGGAGCTCCTACGAGCAGTACTTC
CASSRKGRERGSSYEQYF
>.|TRBJ2-1|.|TRBV29-1
TGCAGCGTTGTGAGTCTAGGAGCCTACAATGAGCAGTTCTTC
CSVVSLGAYNEQFF
>.|TRBJ2-7|.|TRBV5-4
TGTGCCAGCAGCTGGGAGTATGACGAGCAGTACTTC
CASSWEYDEQYF
>.|TRBJ1-1|TRBD1|TRBV5-4
TGTGCCAGCAGCGGGAAAGACAGGGGGGAAGCTTTCTTT
CASSGKDRGEAFF
>.|TRBJ2-5|TRBD1|TRBV11-2
TGTGCCAGCAGCCCGCCCTCGACAGGGCTCTCGGAGGAGACCCAGTACTTC
CASSPPSTGLSEETQYF
>.|TRBJ2-2|TRBD2|TRBV6-1
TGTGCCAGCAGTGCTAGCGGGGACACCGGGGAGCTGTTTTTT
CASSASGDTGELFF
>.|TRBJ2-3|.|TRBV15
TGTGCCACCAGCCCCCGACAGGCCCTCACAGATACGCAGTATTTT
CATSPRQALTDTQYF
>.|TRBJ1-3|.|TRBV6-6
TGTGCCAGCAGCCGGGACACGGGATATAGAAACACCATATATTTT
CASSRDTGYRNTIYF
>.|TRBJ1-2|.|TRBV27
TGTGCCAGCAGCTACCGGCAGGGGCCCTATGGCTACACCTTC
CASSYRQGPYGYTF
>.|TRBJ1-2|.|TRBV18
TGTGCCAGCTCTGTACAGGGTTACTATGGCTACACCTTC
CASSVQGYYGYTF
>.|TRBJ1-5|.|TRBV6-5
TGTGCCAGCAGTCTGCAGGGGAATAGCAATCAGCCCCAGCATTTT
CASSLQGNSNQPQHF
>.|TRBJ1-4|.|TRBV6-5
TGTGCCAGTAGGGGGTTTGGGACGGAGAATGAAAAACTGTTTTTT
CASRGFGTENEKLFF
>.|TRBJ1-1|.|TRBV5-4
TGTGCCAGCAGTTCCGAGGGGGGGCGACGGGACACTGAAGCTTTCTTT
CASSSEGGRRDTEAFF
>.|TRBJ1-1|.|TRBV7-3
TGTGCCAGCAGCTTCCAACCTACAGGAACTGAAGCTTTCTTT
CASSFQPTGTEAFF
>few|TRBJ1-4|TRBD1|TRBV25-1
TGTGCCAGCAGCGACAGGGGAGCTAATGAAAAACTGTTTTTT
CASSDRGANEKLFF
>.|TRBJ1-1|TRBD1|TRBV6-6
TGTGCCATTTCAAGACAGGGAATAAACACTGAAGCTTTCTTT
CAISRQGINTEAFF
>.|TRBJ1-2|.|TRBV19
TGTGCCAGTAGTACCGGACAGTCCTTCTATGGCTACACCTTC
CASSTGQSFYGYTF
>.|TRBJ2-3|TRBD2|TRBV28
TGTGCCAGCAGTTTATTTTCTAGCGGGGGGGCCGAAGATACGCAGTATTTT
CASSLFSSGGAEDTQYF
>.|TRBJ1-1|TRBD1|TRBV7-9
TGTGCCAGCAGCTCAAGCCTTATGCAGACAGGGAGAAGCTCTGAAGCTTTCTTT
CASSSSLMQTGRSSEAFF
>.|TRBJ2-7|.|TRBV5-1
TGCGCCAGCAGCTTGGACCCCCCGGGCTCCTACGAGCAGTACTTC
CASSLDPPGSYEQYF
>.|TRBJ2-7|.|TRBV6-1
TGTGCCACCCAGGACAGTACCTCGGCCGAGCAGTACTTC
CATQDSTSAEQYF
>.|TRBJ1-3|TRBD1|TRBV7-6
TGTGCCAGCAGCTTAGCCCCGACAGGGATCTCTGGAAACACCATATATTTT
CASSLAPTGISGNTIYF
>.|TRBJ2-7|TRBD2|TRBV13
TGTGCCAGCAGCCCCGGCCCAGCGGGGTTCTACGAGCAGTACTTC
CASSPGPAGFYEQYF
>.|TRBJ2-2|.|TRBV5-4
TGTGCCAGCAGCTTGGAGGGTAGCGGGAACACCGGGGAGCTGTTTTTT
CASSLEGSGNTGELFF
>.|TRBJ1-4|TRBD1|TRBV7-2
TGTGCCAGCAGCTCCGGGACAGGGCAGTCAAAACTGTTTTTT
CASSSGTGQSKLFF
>.|TRBJ2-3|TRBD2|TRBV7-2
TGTGCCAGCAGCTTAGCGCTAGCGGGGGTTGCAGATACGCAGTATTTT
CASSLALAGVADTQYF
>.|TRBJ2-1|.|TRBV6-1
TGTGCCAGCAGTGGGAGGGCGGCCCGCTCCTACAATGAGCAGTTCTTC
CASSGRAARSYNEQFF
>.|TRBJ2-7|TRBD2|TRBV6-6
TGTGCCAGCAGTTACGGACTAGCGGGCCCCTTGTACGAGCAGTACTTC
CASSYGLAGPLYEQYF
>.|TRBJ2-7|TRBD1|TRBV30
TGTGCCTGGAGTGTAGGGGTAGTCCGGGACAGGGCCTACGAGCAGTACTTC
CAWSVGVVRDRAYEQYF
>.|TRBJ2-3|.|TRBV28
TGTGCCAGCACCCAAGGAGGCACAGATACGCAGTATTTT
CASTQGGTDTQYF
>.|TRBJ1-2|.|TRBV29-1
TGCAGCGCCGACGACGGGGAGCGAGGCTACACCTTC
CSADDGERGYTF
>.|TRBJ1-5|.|TRBV30
TGTGCCTGGCAACTCCAGGGGAATCAGCCCCAGCATTTT
CAWQLQGNQPQHF
>.|TRBJ1-5|.|TRBV2
TGTGCCAGCGTGGGAGAAAGCAATCAGCCCCAGCATTTT
CASVGESNQPQHF
>.|TRBJ2-1|TRBD2|TRBV7-9
TGTGCCAGCAGCTTAACTAGCGGGAGAGATGAGCAGTTCTTC
CASSLTSGRDEQFF
>.|TRBJ2-7|TRBD2|TRBV5-1
TGCGCCAGCAGCCTCCGGGGGGTTTCCTACGAGCAGTACTTC
CASSLRGVSYEQYF
>.|TRBJ2-1|TRBD2|TRBV4-2
TGTGCCAGCAGCCTAGCGACTAGCGGAGTAGCATATGGGATGTGGAACAATGAGCAGTTCTTC
CASSLATSGVAYGMWNNEQFF
>once|TRBJ2-5|TRBD2|TRBV4-2
TGTGCCAGCAGCCAAGGACTAGCGGGAGGGGAGACCCAGTACTTC
CASSQGLAGGETQYF
>.|TRBJ1-2|TRBD1|TRBV11-2
TGTGCCAGCAGCTCGGGACAGGGTAAAGGTGGCTACACCTTC
CASSSGQGKGGYTF
>.|TRBJ1-4|TRBD1|TRBV5-1
TGCGCCAGCCGGACAGGGGATCACGAAAAACTGTTTTTT
CASRTGDHEKLFF
>.|TRBJ2-7|TRBD1|TRBV9
TGTGCCAGCAGCGTACGGACAGGTGGAGAGCAGTACTTC
CASSVRTGGEQYF
>.|TRBJ2-7|.|TRBV10-2
TGCGCCAGCAGTGCGGGACTGACCTACGAGCAGTACTTC
CASSAGLTYEQYF